This record looks at one TCR beta chain sequence and its context. Its antigen is as yet unknown. The data were taken from a study of cytomegalovirus exposure and HLA in healthy donors. Study findings and constraints: Rarity characterized most TCR sequences, yet some public TCRs appeared in many donors. Cytomegalovirus status was reportedly diagnosed by the classifier with high sensitivity and specificity. The authors considered a cluster of highly shared sequence variants likely to be a sequencing artifact.

This PCR relied on a set of 60 Vbeta primers and 13 Jbeta primers. Here immunoSEQ multiplex PCR was the method, and the copy in TCRdb shows in-frame clones only, minus some. The table has 150,000 to 200,000 clones, 70% to 80% seen once. CDR3 length: 15 amino acids. Per the germline V gene, CDR1 is SGHRS and CDR2 is YFSETQ. The V and J ends lost 4 bases and 2 bases, in that order; junction bases with no gene match: 6. The sequenced sample was PBMCs. The sequence derives from a woman in her 30s in good health and CMV-seropositive. The chain links TRBV5-1 to TRBJ1-1; 9 nucleotides line up with TRBD1. This chain's CDR3 is CASSPAQGANTEAFF. The CDR3 nucleotides read TGCGCCAGCAGCCCCGCACAGGGGGCAAACACTGAAGCTTTCTTT.